This T cell receptor (beta chain) was recorded in a study of a mutant IDH1 vaccine in newly diagnosed glioma. Study summary: Treated patients were roughly 60% male, approximately 38% female, mean age 40.4 years. Beforehand, treatment had been radiotherapy, temozolomide, or both; the majority received both.

Germline V lookup: CDR1 MNHNS, CDR2 SASEGT. The germline V and J ends were trimmed by 0 bases and 10 bases, with 9 bases remaining between them. The CDR3 sequence is 12 residues long. Profiled with immunoSEQ multiplex PCR; TCRdb holds only in-frame clones, not every one. The sample contains about 92,000 clones, about four fifths of which appear only once. Noted time point: baseline, week 1 (first vaccination visit). Treatment of the sample: pre-vaccination baseline after standard-of-care therapy. Each donor presented with a new WHO grade 3 or 4 astrocytoma that tested IDH1-mutant and showed ATRX loss.

The J gene is TRBJ1-1, the V gene TRBV6-1; no reliable D call. The specimen was PBMCs, collected from a glioma patient treated with radiotherapy, temozolomide or both. The clonotype was recovered from a woman aged 45-60 years with glioma. Written as DNA, the CDR3 is TGTGCCAGCAGTGAAGCTCTTCGCAGAGCTTTCTTT. It is translated as CASSEALRRAFF.